Below are 27 T cell receptor beta chains sequenced from a single sample in a study of blood T cell repertoires in COVID-19. The repertoire was sequenced with immunoSEQ multiplex PCR; TCRdb's copy has only in-frame clones and lacks some. Of about 170,000 clones in the sample, more than 70% were seen once. The sequenced material came from peripheral blood. These receptors all stem from a man aged 50-59 years who had recovered from COVID-19.

In this sample, this clone turned up many times. Distinct nucleotide sequences in the sample also encode this CDR3. This chain joins TRBV2 and TRBJ1-1; TRBD1 matches at 10 bases. CDR1 SNHLY and CDR2 FYNNEI come from the germline V gene. Trimming cost V 10 bases and J 5 bases; bases outside gene matches: 4. The CDR3 extends over 12 amino acids. CDR3 sequence: CATGQGVTEAFF. The DNA of the CDR3 is TGTGCCACCGGACAGGGGGTGACTGAAGCTTTCTTT.

This clone has only a few counts. The chain employs TRBV5-5 and TRBJ2-7, with a possible D match to TRBD1 (6 bases). The CDR3 has 18 amino acids. Germline CDR1 is SGHKS and CDR2 is YYEKEE (reference sequence). V lost 0 bases, J lost 7 bases, and 26 bases lay in between. This chain's CDR3 is CASSLALTNLGQHGEQYF. Written as DNA, the CDR3 is TGTGCCAGCAGCTTGGCTCTTACTAACCTTGGACAGCACGGGGAGCAGTACTTC.

The gene calls are TRBV19 and TRBJ1-5; the match to TRBD1 covers 9 bases. V shed 5 bases, J shed 7 bases, and the junction held 9 bases outside the gene matches. The CDR3 spans 15 residues. Germline V gene data show CDR1 as LNHDA and CDR2 as SQIVND (reference sequence). The CDR3 region has the DNA TGTGCCAGTAGTTTCGGGACAGGGATCGGCCAGCCCCAGCATTTT. Protein: CASSFGTGIGQPQHF. The full variable domain, its missing parts supplied by reference TRBV19 and TRBJ1-5, is DGGITQSPKYLFRKEGQNVTLSCEQNLNHDAMYWYRQDPGQGLRLIYYSQIVNDFQKGDIAEGYSVSREKKESFPLTVTSAQKNPTAFYLCASSFGTGIGQPQHFGDGTRLSIL.

This clone occurred once. V is TRBV4-3 and J is TRBJ2-7, with D tentatively TRBD2 (6 bases). CDR3 length equals 14 residues. Germline V gives CDR1 LGHNA, CDR2 YSLEER. V shed 4 bases and J shed 4 bases, with 14 bases lying between them. The CDR3 reads CASSPGDSRYEQYF. In DNA, the CDR3 is TGCGCCAGCAGCCCGGGGGACTCACGATACGAGCAGTACTTC.

The genes are TRBV27 and TRBJ1-1; TRBD1 is a possible D gene (5 bases). Germline-derived CDR1 and CDR2 are MNHEY and SMNVEV (reference sequence). The V end was cut by 0 bases, the J end by 3 bases, with 14 bases between. CDR3 length equals 16 residues. The CDR3 here is CASSLSGGGWYTEAFF. CDR3 coding DNA: TGTGCCAGCAGTTTATCGGGGGGGGGATGGTACACTGAAGCTTTCTTT.

Of note for this clone: The same CDR3 is also encoded by other DNA sequences in this sample. V is TRBV7-8 and J is TRBJ2-2, with D possibly TRBD2 on 6 matching bases. Trimming took 5 bases from V and 1 from J, leaving 11 bases between them. The CDR3 consists of 15 residues. Germline CDR1 and CDR2: SGHVS and FQNEAQ. CDR3 amino acids: CASSPRRGNTGELFF. Written as DNA, the CDR3 is TGTGCCAGCAGCCCGAGGCGGGGGAACACCGGGGAGCTGTTTTTT. Filled out from reference TRBV7-8 and TRBJ2-2, the complete variable domain reads GAGVSQSPRYKVAKRGQDVALRCDPISGHVSLFWYQQALGQGPEFLTYFQNEAQLDKSGLPSDRFFAERPEGSVSTLKIQRTQQEDSAVYLCASSPRRGNTGELFFGEGSRLTVL.

This sequence joins TRBV13 and TRBJ2-3, with TRBD2 identical over 16 bases. Trimming at V came to 4 bases and at J to 5 bases, leaving 6 bases not matched to a gene. This CDR3 region has 17 residues. The germline CDR1 and CDR2 sequences are PRHDT and FYEKMQ (reference sequence). In DNA form, the CDR3 reads TGTGCCAGCAGCTCTACCGGGACTAGCGGGGGGGTAGATACGCAGTATTTT. The encoded protein is CASSSTGTSGGVDTQYF.

A few counts support this clone. The V gene is TRBV6-5, the J gene TRBJ2-7, with D possibly matching TRBD1 (5 bases). The CDR3 runs to 15 residues. V dropped 0 bases and J dropped 6 bases, with 15 bases sitting between them. Germline CDR1 MNHEY, CDR2 SVGAGI. CDR3 residues: CASSYSNLGPSEQYF. The CDR3 nucleotides read TGTGCCAGCAGTTACTCGAATCTGGGGCCCTCCGAGCAGTACTTC.

In this sample, this clone turned up once. The CDR3 is CASSTPGQGFLQNEQFF. In DNA, the CDR3 is TGTGCCAGCAGCACGCCGGGACAGGGATTCTTACAGAATGAGCAGTTCTTC. V gene TRBV5-6 combines with J gene TRBJ2-1, with TRBD1 identical over 9 bases. This CDR3 has 17 residues. Trimming took 4 bases from V and 7 from J; bases not matched to a gene: 15. Germline lookup yields CDR1 SGHDT and CDR2 YYEEEE.

This chain uses TRBV6-4 with TRBJ2-7; 9 nucleotides agree with TRBD1. Germline V CDR1 and CDR2: MRHNA, SNTAGT. The trim removed 7 bases at V and 3 bases at J, leaving 10 bases unmatched. CDR3 length: 15 residues. DNA for the CDR3: TGTGCCAGCATGGGGTGGGGACAGGGAATCTACGAGCAGTACTTC. The encoded protein is CASMGWGQGIYEQYF.

CDR3 sequence: CASGTGCEQYF. DNA of the CDR3: TGCGCCAGCGGGACAGGCTGCGAGCAGTACTTC. This rearrangement joins TRBV23-1 to TRBJ2-7; TRBD1 aligns across 8 bases. TRBV23-1 is given ORF status, its function remaining uncertain. With 8 bases clipped from V and 6 bases from J, the junction kept 3 bases outside the gene matches. The CDR3 is 11 residues long.

This rearrangement joins TRBV27 to TRBJ2-1; tentative D call: TRBD2 (5 bases). The V and J ends lost 6 bases and 8 bases respectively, with 17 bases between them. This CDR3 comprises 14 residues. Germline lookup yields CDR1 MNHEY and CDR2 SMNVEV (reference sequence). The CDR3 nucleotides are TGTGCCAGCAGCTATCGGACTCTCGCGGATGAGCAGTTCTTC. Translating it yields CASSYRTLADEQFF.

The CDR3 sequence: CASSLVSSGSYEQFF. The CDR3 DNA reads as TGCGCCAGCAGCTTGGTTTCTAGCGGGAGCTATGAGCAGTTCTTC. The V call is TRBV5-1, the J call TRBJ2-1, with 10 nucleotides matching TRBD2. CDR1 SGHRS and CDR2 YFSETQ come from the germline V gene. The CDR3 has 15 residues. V was pared by 0 bases and J by 8 bases, with 5 bases of the junction left unmatched.

V is TRBV30 and J is TRBJ1-4; D might be TRBD1 (5 bases). The V end lost 5 bases, the J end lost 3 bases, and 13 bases lay between the germline ends. Germline CDR1 reads GTSNPN; CDR2 reads SVGIG (reference sequence). The CDR3 covers 14 residues. This CDR3 reads CAWSRQISNEKLFF. The CDR3 nucleotides are TGTGCCTGGTCGAGACAGATTTCTAATGAAAAACTGTTTTTT. Combining the CDR3 with reference TRBV30 and TRBJ1-4 gives the whole variable domain SQTIHQWPATLVQPVGSPLSLECTVEGTSNPNLYWYRQAAGRGLQLLFYSVGIGQISSEVPQNLSASRPQDRQFILSSKKLLLSDSGFYLCAWSRQISNEKLFFGSGTQLSVL.

This clone has a single count. The chain carries TRBV27 and TRBJ2-3, with TRBD1 as a possible D gene (6 bases). The CDR3 is 13 residues long. Trimming took off 9 bases at V and 0 bases at J, with 10 bases between the two ends. The germline gives CDR1 MNHEY, CDR2 SMNVEV (reference sequence). The CDR3 region has the DNA TGTGCCAGTCTCGGACAGAGCACAGATACGCAGTATTTT. This codes for CASLGQSTDTQYF.

The rearrangement joins TRBV27 to TRBJ2-1; tentative D call: TRBD2 (5 bases). CDR3 length equals 12 residues. The V end lost 3 bases, the J end lost 7 bases, and 7 bases lay between the germline ends. CDR1 is MNHEY and CDR2 is SMNVEV in the germline V gene (reference sequence). CDR3 residues: CASSFRGNEQFF. The CDR3 DNA is TGTGCCAGCAGTTTCAGAGGGAATGAGCAGTTCTTC.

The rearrangement uses TRBV28 and TRBJ2-5; D perhaps matches TRBD2 (5 bases). Germline V gene lookup returns CDR1 MDHEN and CDR2 SYDVKM. The CDR3 covers 15 residues. Trimming stripped 5 bases from V and 3 bases from J, with 16 bases between. CDR3 in amino acids: CASSPLGLEKETQYF. As DNA, the CDR3 is TGTGCCAGCAGTCCCCTAGGACTTGAGAAAGAGACCCAGTACTTC.

This sequence joins TRBV7-9 and TRBJ2-5, with D possibly TRBD2 on 6 matching bases. The CDR3 extends over 16 amino acids. V was cut by 5 bases and J by 3 bases, with 19 bases left in between. Germline loops: CDR1 SEHNR, CDR2 FQNEAQ (reference sequence). This CDR3 is CASSPHGTAKEETQYF. CDR3 sequence (DNA): TGTGCCAGCAGCCCGCACGGGACTGCGAAAGAAGAGACCCAGTACTTC.

The CDR3 here is CASSRGTGGTGELFF. CDR3 coding DNA: TGCGCCAGCAGCCGCGGGACAGGGGGCACCGGGGAGCTGTTTTTT. V gene TRBV5-1 combines with J gene TRBJ2-2; 11 positions match TRBD1. The V gene end was trimmed by 4 bases and the J gene end by 4 bases; junction bases not matched to a gene: 3. The CDR3 is made up of 15 amino acids. Germline assignment: CDR1 SGHRS and CDR2 YFSETQ.

The chain recombines TRBV5-1 with TRBJ1-1; TRBD1 matches at 7 bases. This CDR3 is 15 amino acids long. Germline values: CDR1 SGHRS, CDR2 YFSETQ. Germline trimming cut 6 bases from V and 0 bases from J; bases unmatched to any gene: 8. The CDR3 sequence: CASKSNTGVNTEAFF. The DNA of the CDR3 is TGCGCCAGCAAATCCAATACAGGGGTGAACACTGAAGCTTTCTTT.

CDR3 region: CASSLNGRADRGYGYTF. CDR3 in DNA: TGTGCCAGCAGTTTAAACGGGAGAGCGGACAGGGGGTATGGCTACACCTTC. The rearrangement links TRBV27 to TRBJ1-2; 10 bases fit TRBD1. The CDR3 runs 17 residues. The V segment lost 2 bases and the J segment 5 bases; nucleotides outside the gene matches: 11. The germline V gene has CDR1 MNHEY and CDR2 SMNVEV (reference sequence).

The rearrangement links TRBV5-6 to TRBJ2-3, with TRBD2 matching over 12 bases. CDR1 is SGHDT, CDR2 YYEEEE, per germline. Trimming removed 1 base from V and 2 bases from J; junction bases left unmatched: 2. The CDR3 runs to 16 residues. CDR3 in amino acids: CASSLTSGGLTDTQYF. The CDR3 bases are TGTGCCAGCAGCTTGACTAGCGGGGGGCTCACAGATACGCAGTATTTT. The full variable domain, rest sourced from reference TRBV5-6 and TRBJ2-3, is DAGVTQSPTHLIKTRGQQVTLRCSPKSGHDTVSWYQQALGQGPQFIFQYYEEEERQRGNFPDRFSGHQFPNYSSELNVNALLLGDSALYLCASSLTSGGLTDTQYFGPGTRLTVL.

This clone has only a few counts. This chain joins TRBV23-1 and TRBJ2-1; possibly TRBD2 for D (5 bases). TRBV23-1 is noted as an ORF with a role that remains uncertain. Trimming removed 4 bases at V and 0 bases at J, with 7 bases between. CDR3 length equals 14 residues. CDR3 in amino acids: CASSPEGSYNEQFF. The CDR3 bases are TGCGCCAGCAGTCCCGAGGGCTCCTACAATGAGCAGTTCTTC.

The chain couples TRBV5-5 to TRBJ2-5; the match to TRBD1 covers 7 bases. The trim removed 1 base at V and 4 bases at J, leaving 19 bases unmatched. The CDR3 has 19 residues. In germline, CDR1 is SGHKS, CDR2 YYEKEE (reference sequence). CDR3 loop: CASSLITFMGQWGIETQYF. CDR3 nucleotide sequence: TGTGCCAGCAGCTTGATCACTTTTATGGGACAGTGGGGGATAGAGACCCAGTACTTC.

This chain connects TRBV28 to TRBJ2-2; 7 nucleotides match TRBD2. V was clipped by 5 bases and J by 1 base; unmatched bases: 4. Per the germline V gene, CDR1 is MDHEN and CDR2 is SYDVKM. This CDR3 comprises 15 residues. CDR3: CASSPSGLNTGELFF. Written as DNA, the CDR3 is TGTGCCAGCAGTCCTAGCGGATTGAACACCGGGGAGCTGTTTTTT.

This rearrangement joins TRBV6-6 to TRBJ2-7, with TRBD1 matching 8 bases. This CDR3 comprises 14 residues. The V and J ends lost 5 bases and 3 bases, in that order; junction bases with no gene match: 6. Germline V CDR1 and CDR2: MNHNY, SVGAGI (reference sequence). The CDR3 DNA reads TGTGCCAGCAGTATCAACAGGGGGGACTACGAGCAGTACTTC. Translating it yields CASSINRGDYEQYF.

This chain links TRBV7-3 with TRBJ2-2, with 7 bases fitting TRBD1. Germline V gene data show CDR1 as SGHTA and CDR2 as FQGTGA. The CDR3 extends over 15 amino acids. J gave up 5 bases and V 5 bases, and 8 bases lay outside the gene matches. The CDR3 protein is CASSPQGVRTGELFF. The DNA of the CDR3 is TGTGCCAGCAGCCCGCAGGGGGTGCGGACCGGGGAGCTGTTTTTT.